This TCR beta chain came from a study of blood T cell repertoires in COVID-19. Study details: Collection of acute and convalescent COVID-19 samples took place in the United States, Italy and Spain.

Germline V gives CDR1 SQVTM, CDR2 ANQGSEA. V lost 7 bases and J lost 2, with 11 bases in between. This CDR3 spans 12 amino acids. TCRdb keeps only in-frame clones here, not all; method: immunoSEQ multiplex PCR. The sample has 110,000 to 150,000 clones, approximately 90% seen once; the top ten hold less than 3%. The chain has TRBV29-1 and TRBJ1-2, with a weak D call TRBD1 (6 bases). The clonotype comes from a man in his 60s with active or convalescent COVID-19. The sample was peripheral blood. Here the CDR3 reads CSALGQNYGYTF. The CDR3 DNA follows: TGCAGCGCATTGGGACAAAACTATGGCTACACCTTC.